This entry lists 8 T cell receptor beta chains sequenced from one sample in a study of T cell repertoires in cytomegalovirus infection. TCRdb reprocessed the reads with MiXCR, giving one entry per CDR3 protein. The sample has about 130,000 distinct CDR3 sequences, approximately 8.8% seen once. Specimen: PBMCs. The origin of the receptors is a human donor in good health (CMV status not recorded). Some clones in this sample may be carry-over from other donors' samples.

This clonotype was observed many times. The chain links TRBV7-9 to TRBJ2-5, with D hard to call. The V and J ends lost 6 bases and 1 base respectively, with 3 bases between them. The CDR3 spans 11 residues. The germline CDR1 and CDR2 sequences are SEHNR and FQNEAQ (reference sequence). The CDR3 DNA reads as TGTGCCAGCAGGTCCCAAGAGACCCAGTACTTC. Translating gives CASRSQETQYF.

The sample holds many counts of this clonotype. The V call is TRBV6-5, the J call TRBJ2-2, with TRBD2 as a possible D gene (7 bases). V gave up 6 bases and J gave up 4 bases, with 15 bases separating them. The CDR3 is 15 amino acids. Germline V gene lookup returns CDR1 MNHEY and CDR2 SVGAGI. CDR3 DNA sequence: TGTGCCAGCAGCCGAGGGGGGGGAGGCACCGGGGAGCTGTTTTTT. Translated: CASSRGGGGTGELFF.

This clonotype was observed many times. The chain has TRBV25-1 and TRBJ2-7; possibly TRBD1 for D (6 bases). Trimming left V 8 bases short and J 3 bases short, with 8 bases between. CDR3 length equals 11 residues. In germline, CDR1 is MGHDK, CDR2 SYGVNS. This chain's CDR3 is CASRGGYEQYF. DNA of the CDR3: TGTGCCAGCCGAGGGGGCTACGAGCAGTACTTC.

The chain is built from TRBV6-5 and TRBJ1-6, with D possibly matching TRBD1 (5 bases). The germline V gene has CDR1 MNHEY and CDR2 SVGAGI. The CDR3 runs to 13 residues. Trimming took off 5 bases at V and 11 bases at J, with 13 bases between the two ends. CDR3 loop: CASSDTGRAPLHF. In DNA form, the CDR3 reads TGTGCCAGCAGTGATACAGGTCGAGCACCCCTCCACTTT.

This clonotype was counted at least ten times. The chain's CDR3 is CASTPPGGFDEQYF. DNA of the CDR3: TGTGCCAGCACCCCGCCAGGGGGCTTCGACGAGCAGTACTTC. The chain has TRBV7-9 and TRBJ2-7, with 8 bases matching TRBD1. Germline assignment: CDR1 SEHNR and CDR2 FQNEAQ (reference sequence). This CDR3 is 14 amino acids long. V gave up 7 bases and J gave up 5 bases; unmatched junction bases: 10.

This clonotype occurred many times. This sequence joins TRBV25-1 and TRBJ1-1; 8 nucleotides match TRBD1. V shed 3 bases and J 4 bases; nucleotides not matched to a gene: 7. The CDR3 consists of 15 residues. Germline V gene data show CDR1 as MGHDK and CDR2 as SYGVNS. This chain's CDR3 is CASSEGGTGFTEAFF. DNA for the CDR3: TGTGCCAGCAGTGAGGGGGGGACAGGCTTCACTGAAGCTTTCTTT.

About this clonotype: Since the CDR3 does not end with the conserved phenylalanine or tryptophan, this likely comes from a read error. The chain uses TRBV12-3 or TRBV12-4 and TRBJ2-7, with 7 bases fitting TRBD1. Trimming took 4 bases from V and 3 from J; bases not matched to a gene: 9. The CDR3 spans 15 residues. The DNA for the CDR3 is TGTGCCAGCAGTTCCCCACCGACAGGGTACTACGAGCAGTACTTA. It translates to CASSSPPTGYYEQYL.

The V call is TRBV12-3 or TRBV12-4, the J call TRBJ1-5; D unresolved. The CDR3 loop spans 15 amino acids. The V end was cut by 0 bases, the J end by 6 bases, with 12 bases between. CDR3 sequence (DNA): TGTGCCAGCAGTTTAGCGACGAGGGCAGGTCAGCCCCAGCATTTT. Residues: CASSLATRAGQPQHF.